This T cell receptor (beta chain) was profiled in a study of cytomegalovirus exposure and HLA in healthy donors. Worth noting for this clone: Its antigen is not known.

V lost 5 bases to trimming and J lost 1 base; unmatched junction nucleotides: 4. Germline V gene lookup returns CDR1 SEHNR and CDR2 FQNEAQ (reference sequence). CDR3 length: 15 residues. Assay: immunoSEQ multiplex PCR; the TCRdb copy retains only in-frame clones and omits some. The table has approximately 150,000 clones, 91% seen once. Overall study results and limits: Across donors, most TCRs were seen rarely, yet some public ones were widespread. That first-cohort TCR clusters tended to co-occur in the 90 to 150 validation repertoires was found in a later analysis. Through in vitro validation, three CMV-associated chains were shown to be specific for CMV antigens.

Sequenced sample: PBMCs. The chain links TRBV7-9 to TRBJ1-1; TRBD1 agrees at 10 bases. The receptor comes from a man younger than 35 in good health and CMV-seronegative. The CDR3: CASSARQGANTEAFF. CDR3 bases: TGTGCCAGCAGCGCCAGACAGGGGGCGAACACTGAAGCTTTCTTT.